The T cell receptor beta chain described here comes from a study of T cells after yellow fever vaccination. A few counts support this clonotype. Production of TCR cDNA was by 5'RACE template switching, which also added a universal primer site and UMIs. MiXCR was run by TCRdb on the 5' RACE reads, yielding one entry per CDR3 protein. There are approximately 130,000 distinct CDR3 sequences in the sample; around 15% occur only once, and 40% to 45% lies in the top ten. Trimming took 4 bases from V and 2 from J, leaving 15 bases between them. This CDR3 spans 16 amino acids. Per the germline V gene, CDR1 is LNHDA and CDR2 is SQIVND (reference sequence).

The receptor was isolated from a man between 18 and 29 years old who received the YFV17D yellow fever vaccine. The gene calls are TRBV19 and TRBJ1-5; D is unresolved. The specimen comprised CD8+ T cells sorted from PBMCs, sampled 5 days after the yellow fever booster vaccination. The CDR3 DNA reads TGTGCCAGTAGTAATCATTGGGGTTTGGGCAATCAGCCCCAGCATTTT. Translation gives CASSNHWGLGNQPQHF.